This T cell receptor (beta chain) was sequenced during a study of spatial heterogeneity in lung cancer. Overall study: For tumor regions, TCR transcript counts showed a strong correlation with a T cell module score derived from matched bulk RNA-seq. The library had UMIs, and each TCR and UMI pair averaged more than ten raw reads. Study-wide findings and caveats: The study found that expanded intratumoral alpha and beta TCR counts tracked tumor mutation counts.

A unique molecular identifier was carried by every single TCR cDNA molecule. TCRdb independently ran MiXCR on the 5' RACE reads; one entry per CDR3 protein. The table lists roughly 11,000 distinct CDR3 sequences, 13% to 15% of them singletons. Trimming cost V 0 bases and J 10 bases; bases outside gene matches: 7. The length of the CDR3 is 14 residues. The germline CDR1 and CDR2 sequences are LGHNT and FRNRAP. As for time point: sample taken at primary tumor resection. This clonotype was recorded at least ten times. As yet, its antigen is unknown. Material: lung tumor tissue, obtained at surgery. This chain joins TRBV12-5 and TRBJ2-7; TRBD2 matches 9 bases. The receptor's source is a male donor with early-stage non-small cell lung cancer. The CDR3 sequence is CASGLVESSGDQYF. Here the CDR3 DNA reads TGTGCTAGTGGTTTGGTGGAGTCTAGCGGGGACCAGTACTTC.